What follows describes a single TCR beta chain. Its antigen is as yet unknown. Assay: immunoSEQ multiplex PCR; the TCRdb copy retains only in-frame clones and omits some. The table has 660,000 or so clones, about 96% seen once. CDR3 length: 13 residues. The V gene end was trimmed by 1 base and the J gene end by 4 bases; junction bases not matched to a gene: 3. Germline-derived CDR1 and CDR2 are GTSNPN and SVGIG (reference sequence). The data originate from a study of shared clonotypes between healthy human individuals. Study as a whole: CD4 naive and memory got three plates each, CD8 naive two, CD8 memory one. General observations from the study: The sole specimen, blood, was sampled, and tissue repertoires likely differ.

Naive CD8 cells lacked CD45RO, underwent positive selection for CCR7 and left out terminally differentiated effector memory CD45RA+ cells. Sequencing was carried out using naive CD8+ T cells sorted from blood. This sequence originates from a woman aged 25 to 39 in good health. The rearrangement uses TRBV30 and TRBJ2-7; 8 nucleotides line up with TRBD1. The CDR3 here is CAWSGGQGYEQYF. The DNA of the CDR3 is TGTGCCTGGAGTGGTGGACAGGGTTACGAGCAGTACTTC. Together with reference TRBV30 and TRBJ2-7, the CDR3 gives the full variable domain: SQTIHQWPATLVQPVGSPLSLECTVEGTSNPNLYWYRQAAGRGLQLLFYSVGIGQISSEVPQNLSASRPQDRQFILSSKKLLLSDSGFYLCAWSGGQGYEQYFGPGTRLTVT.